This TCR beta chain was captured in a study of T-cell memory formation after mild COVID-19. Each CDR3 protein gets one entry after TCRdb re-called the 5' RACE reads with MiXCR. The sample holds around 400,000 distinct CDR3 sequences, 20% to 25% seen once. V lost 2 bases and J lost 3; bases outside the gene matches: 5. The germline V gene encodes CDR1 SGHRS and CDR2 YFSETQ. This CDR3 is built from 16 residues. This receptor was identified in an adult woman who had mild COVID-19 (a few samples of this study predate the infection). Cell type and time point are not known. The sample taken for sequencing was PBMCs or a T cell subset sorted from them (not recorded which). The chain combines TRBV5-1 with TRBJ2-3, with 11 bases lining up with TRBD2. CDR3 sequence: CASSFQLAGATDTQYF. The CDR3 DNA reads as TGCGCCAGCAGCTTTCAACTAGCGGGGGCTACAGATACGCAGTATTTT.